A selection of T cell receptor beta chains follows, all from one sample in a study of glioma-infiltrating T cells. TCRdb reprocessed the multiplex PCR reads via MiXCR and lists one record per CDR3 protein. The table shows under 150,000 distinct CDR3 sequences, with 39% occurring only once. The sample taken for sequencing was glioma tissue, nonneoplastic brain tissue, or PBMCs (not recorded which). The source is a human donor with low-grade glioma or glioblastoma, undergoing nonglioma brain surgery, or in good health (not recorded which). Each CDR3 is given with its conserved first and last residue. The D gene is left open where the match is weak. The size entry is marked missing in some rows and otherwise reads once, few, many or a size class.

TRBJ2-1 TRBV19 . . CASSINRANEQFF TGTGCCAGTAGTATAAACAGGGCGAATGAGCAGTTCTTC
TRBJ2-3 TRBV6-6 . . CASSYSFPGEGGTQYF TGTGCCAGCAGTTACTCGTTCCCGGGGGAGGGGGGTACGCAGTATTTT
TRBJ2-7 TRBV6-5 . . CASSLGDPTYNEQYF TGTGCCAGCAGTCTGGGGGACCCTACCTACAATGAGCAGTACTTC
TRBJ1-1 TRBV3-1 . . CASRHSRAEAFF TGTGCCAGCAGGCACAGCAGAGCTGAAGCTTTCTTT
TRBJ2-3 TRBV6-1 few . CASRSSTDTQYF TGTGCCAGCAGAAGTAGCACAGATACGCAGTATTTT
TRBJ1-4 TRBV7-2 once . CASSLGGREKLFF TGTGCCAGCAGCTTAGGGGGCAGAGAAAAACTGTTTTTT
TRBJ1-3 TRBV20-1 . . CSAPSPDLRGNTIYF TGCAGTGCCCCATCCCCGGACCTGAGAGGAAACACCATATATTTT
TRBJ2-7 TRBV28 few . CASSLYGEKGEQYF TGTGCCAGCAGTTTATACGGGGAGAAGGGCGAGCAGTACTTC
TRBJ2-7 TRBV7-6 . . CASSLQATYEQYF TGTGCCAGCAGCTTACAGGCTACCTACGAGCAGTACTTC
TRBJ2-1 TRBV24-1 . . CATSDYYSHNEQFF TGTGCCACCAGTGACTACTACTCCCACAATGAGCAGTTCTTC
TRBJ1-4 TRBV2 once . CATQGKNDEKLFF TGTGCCACTCAGGGGAAGAATGATGAAAAACTGTTTTTT
TRBJ2-2 TRBV6-1 . . CASRRTLNTGELFF TGTGCCAGCAGACGCACACTGAACACCGGGGAGCTGTTTTTT
TRBJ1-1 TRBV6-1 . . CARTEEGGTEAFF TGTGCCAGGACTGAAGAGGGGGGTACTGAAGCTTTCTTT
TRBJ2-3 TRBV7-3 few TRBD1 CASSGTGGDTQYF TGTGCCAGCAGTGGGACAGGGGGAGATACGCAGTATTTT
TRBJ2-7 TRBV7-9 once . CASSLSAGTYEQYF TGTGCCAGCAGCTTATCTGCAGGGACCTACGAGCAGTACTTC
TRBJ2-7 TRBV7-8 . . CASSLTDSTYEQYF TGTGCCAGCAGCTTGACCGACAGTACCTACGAGCAGTACTTC
TRBJ1-4 TRBV12-3/TRBV12-4 . . CASSLRTGRCEKLFF TGTGCCAGCAGTTTAAGAACGGGGAGGTGTGAAAAACTGTTTTTT
TRBJ2-7 TRBV27 . . CATSLGNEQYF TGTGCCACGAGCTTGGGCAACGAGCAGTACTTC
TRBJ2-1 TRBV11-1 . . CASSLSRAYNEEFF TGTGCCAGCAGCTTAAGTAGGGCCTACAATGAGGAGTTCTTC
TRBJ2-7 TRBV6-1 few TRBD1 CASSSTGGWREQYF TGTGCCAGCAGTTCGACAGGGGGCTGGCGCGAGCAGTACTTC
TRBJ2-7 TRBV7-8 . TRBD1 CASSSGQNYEQYF TGTGCCAGCAGCTCGGGACAGAACTACGAGCAGTACTTC
TRBJ2-3 TRBV20-1 few . CSALTWDTYTDTQYF TGCAGTGCCCTCACTTGGGACACCTACACAGATACGCAGTATTTT
TRBJ1-2 TRBV6-1 few . CASHTGPSYGYTF TGTGCCAGCCACACGGGACCCTCCTATGGCTACACCTTC
TRBJ2-7 TRBV7-2 many TRBD1 CASSQGQGTYEQYF TGTGCCAGCAGCCAGGGACAGGGGACCTACGAGCAGTACTTC
TRBJ2-7 TRBV2 few . CASSEGGEQYF TGTGCCAGCAGTGAAGGGGGGGAGCAGTACTTC
TRBJ2-1 TRBV27 . . CASSLGVSGNSYNEQFF TGTGCCAGCAGTTTAGGGGTTAGCGGAAACTCCTACAATGAGCAGTTCTTC
TRBJ2-1 TRBV27 . . CASSLIRGYNEQFF TGTGCCAGCAGTTTAATAAGGGGCTACAATGAGCAGTTCTTC
TRBJ2-5 TRBV4-2 few . CASSPIERQETQYF TGTGCCAGCAGCCCTATAGAAAGACAAGAGACCCAGTACTTC
TRBJ2-1 TRBV4-2 few TRBD2 CASSIQGTSGVSSYNEQFF TGTGCCAGCAGCATACAGGGGACTAGCGGAGTTAGCTCCTACAATGAGCAGTTCTTC